A single sample is the source of the 3 T cell receptor beta chains below, sequenced in a study of T cell changes during pregnancy in multiple sclerosis (dated by TCRdb to between 2018 and 2021). Library generation was performed with the immunoSEQ multiplex PCR assay. Here the immuneACCESS table is served through TCRdb, limited to in-frame sequences with V and J called. Missing clones are a known gap in these copies; in checked studies unresolved V genes cover under half, and the rest lacks a known reason. The sample yields just over 30,000 clones; around 90% were counted once. The top ten clonotypes cover around 9.8% of the sample. The sequences come from CD8+ T cells from peripheral blood mononuclear cells, collected in the first trimester of pregnancy. The receptors shown here come from a female donor with multiple sclerosis, enrolled in a pregnancy study.

The chain recombines TRBV5-5 with TRBJ1-6; D uncertain. The ends were cut back, 1 base at V and 1 base at J, with 15 bases in the middle. The CDR3 has 18 amino acids. Germline V lookup: CDR1 SGHKS, CDR2 YYEKEE (reference sequence). The CDR3 sequence is CASSLSSSGRSYNSPLHF. CDR3 DNA: TGTGCCAGCAGCTTGAGTAGTTCCGGCAGGTCCTATAATTCACCCCTCCACTTT.

The V and J genes are TRBV5-6 and TRBJ2-1, with 7 bases identical to TRBD2. Germline assignment: CDR1 SGHDT and CDR2 YYEEEE. This CDR3 is 15 amino acids long. V was pared by 4 bases and J by 5 bases, with 9 bases of the junction left unmatched. The CDR3 reads CASSETSPKDNEQFF. Written as DNA, the CDR3 is TGTGCCAGCAGCGAGACTAGCCCAAAGGACAATGAGCAGTTCTTC.

By sample fraction, this clone is medium-sized (0.01 to 0.1%). The chain carries TRBV30 and TRBJ2-1, with 11 bases fitting TRBD2. V shed 5 bases and J 10 bases; nucleotides not matched to a gene: 13. Germline CDR1 is GTSNPN and CDR2 is SVGIG (reference sequence). This CDR3 comprises 15 residues. CDR3 protein: CAWQSTGLAEREQFF. The CDR3 nucleotides read TGTGCCTGGCAAAGCACGGGACTAGCGGAACGAGAGCAGTTCTTC.